The 27 T cell receptor beta chains in this list originate from one sample, sequenced in a study of shared clonotypes between healthy human individuals. Libraries were prepared by immunoSEQ multiplex PCR; TCRdb keeps only in-frame clonotypes and omits some of them. The sample contains roughly 2 million clones, approximately 94% of which appear only once. Terminally differentiated effector memory CD45RA+ cells were excluded by CCR7 positive selection of CD45RO-negative cells. The sample taken for sequencing was naive CD8+ T cells sorted from blood. These receptors were obtained from a man younger than 30 in good health.

The J gene is TRBJ2-7, the V gene TRBV29-1; D gene uncertain. The CDR3 contains 11 residues. V shed 0 bases and J shed 12 bases, with 12 bases lying between them. Per the germline V gene, CDR1 is SQVTM and CDR2 is ANQGSEA. The CDR3 nucleotides are TGCAGCGTTGAAGATTTGGAAGGACGGTACTTC. It encodes CSVEDLEGRYF.

The chain couples TRBV5-6 to TRBJ2-2; 8 nucleotides line up with TRBD2. The CDR3 covers 19 residues. The V segment lost 2 bases and the J segment 1 base; nucleotides outside the gene matches: 13. Germline CDR1 and CDR2: SGHDT and YYEEEE. This CDR3 is CASSFSASGLVGNTGELFF. The CDR3 nucleotides read TGTGCCAGCAGCTTTTCGGCTAGCGGGTTAGTTGGGAACACCGGGGAGCTGTTTTTT. The full variable domain, rest sourced from reference TRBV5-6 and TRBJ2-2, is DAGVTQSPTHLIKTRGQQVTLRCSPKSGHDTVSWYQQALGQGPQFIFQYYEEEERQRGNFPDRFSGHQFPNYSSELNVNALLLGDSALYLCASSFSASGLVGNTGELFFGEGSRLTVL.

V is TRBV7-9 and J is TRBJ2-7; possibly TRBD1 or TRBD2 for D (5 bases each). This CDR3 has 15 amino acids. Trimming shortened V by 5 bases and J by 0 bases, and 14 bases separated the two germline ends. CDR1 SEHNR and CDR2 FQNEAQ come from the germline V gene (reference sequence). The CDR3 region has the DNA TGTGCCAGCAGCCCCGGGACCGCTGCCTCCTACGAGCAGTACTTC. Protein: CASSPGTAASYEQYF.

This chain uses TRBV7-9 with TRBJ2-7; 7 bases are a match to TRBD1. Germline CDR1 reads SEHNR; CDR2 reads FQNEAQ (reference sequence). The CDR3 is 14 residues long. Trimming at V came to 5 bases and at J to 7 bases, leaving 11 bases not matched to a gene. The CDR3 is CASSPTGVLDEQYF. The CDR3 coding sequence is TGTGCCAGCAGCCCAACAGGGGTTTTGGATGAGCAGTACTTC.

J is TRBJ2-1 and V is TRBV2; the match to TRBD2 covers 11 bases. The CDR3 spans 17 residues. Germline V gene data show CDR1 as SNHLY and CDR2 as FYNNEI. J lost 0 bases, V lost 6 bases, and 7 bases had no gene match. In DNA, the CDR3 is TGTGCCAGCAGCGCCGGACTAGCGGGCCGCTCCTACAATGAGCAGTTCTTC. It yields the protein CASSAGLAGRSYNEQFF.

The chain employs TRBV30 and TRBJ2-7, with TRBD2 identical over 8 bases. The ends lost 2 bases at V and 6 bases at J; junction bases unmatched: 6. CDR1 and CDR2 from the germline V gene are GTSNPN and SVGIG (reference sequence). The CDR3 runs to 13 residues. This CDR3 is CAWSSGGFGEQYF. The DNA of the CDR3 is TGTGCCTGGAGTAGCGGGGGCTTCGGCGAGCAGTACTTC.

This chain joins TRBV7-9 and TRBJ1-3, with D perhaps matching TRBD1 (5 bases). Germline CDR1 reads SEHNR; CDR2 reads FQNEAQ (reference sequence). The V gene lost 5 bases and the J gene lost 0 bases, with 17 bases spanning the gap. The CDR3 covers 17 residues. The CDR3 nucleotides are TGTGCCAGCAGCCCCCTGGCAGGGAGTACCTCTGGAAACACCATATATTTT. Translated, it gives CASSPLAGSTSGNTIYF.

The chain is built from TRBV6-1 and TRBJ2-7, with 7 nucleotides matching TRBD2. The CDR3 spans 15 residues. CDR1 MNHNS and CDR2 SASEGT come from the germline V gene. J gave up 3 bases and V 2 bases, and 7 bases lay outside the gene matches. In DNA, the CDR3 is TGTGCCAGCAGTGAATTATCCGGGGGGATCTACGAGCAGTACTTC. This sequence encodes CASSELSGGIYEQYF.

Turning to this clone: The junction departs from germline at one end; a sequencing error may be responsible. V gene TRBV28 combines with J gene TRBJ1-1, with D possibly being TRBD1 (5 bases). Germline assignment: CDR1 MDHEN and CDR2 SYDVKM. The CDR3 runs to 12 residues. CDR3 in DNA: TGTGCCAGCAGTTCGGCGGACACTGGAGCTTTCTTT. Translation gives CASSSADTGAFF.

The chain has TRBV10-2 and TRBJ2-1; possibly TRBD2 for D (6 bases). This CDR3 is 16 amino acids long. CDR1 is WSHSY, CDR2 SAAADI, per germline. V was shortened by 6 bases and J by 2 bases, with 17 bases between the two germline ends. The CDR3 protein is CASSGLGAGTYNEQFF. CDR3 DNA: TGCGCCAGCAGCGGTCTGGGCGCGGGAACCTACAATGAGCAGTTCTTC.

This chain uses TRBV6-6 with TRBJ2-1; 9 nucleotides align to TRBD2. The ends lost 6 bases at V and 4 bases at J; junction bases unmatched: 7. The CDR3 spans 15 residues. The V gene's germline CDR1 is MNHNY and CDR2 SVGAGI (reference sequence). The CDR3 loop reads CASSLGLAQYNEQFF. The CDR3 DNA is TGTGCCAGCAGCCTCGGACTAGCGCAGTACAATGAGCAGTTCTTC.

This sequence joins TRBV27 and TRBJ2-7; 7 bases are a match to TRBD1. The V gene's germline CDR1 is MNHEY and CDR2 SMNVEV (reference sequence). Trimming at V came to 9 bases and at J to 2 bases, leaving 7 bases not matched to a gene. The CDR3 runs to 13 residues. CDR3 coding DNA: TGTGCCAGTAGACAGGGTGGGACCTACGAGCAGTACTTC. Residues: CASRQGGTYEQYF.

The chain links TRBV4-1 to TRBJ1-2; perhaps TRBD1 as D (5 bases). Trimming removed 8 bases from V and 0 bases from J, with 16 bases in between. This CDR3 has 15 residues. Germline CDR1 MGHRA, CDR2 YSYEKL. Written as DNA, the CDR3 is TGCGCCAGCCGGGATACGACAGACTCTAACTATGGCTACACCTTC. Translation gives CASRDTTDSNYGYTF.

The rearrangement joins TRBV29-1 to TRBJ2-7; D not certain. Germline CDR1 and CDR2: SQVTM and ANQGSEA. V shed 4 bases and J shed 6 bases, with 13 bases lying between them. This CDR3 has 12 residues. The CDR3 spells CSVGPSWGEQYF. DNA of the CDR3: TGCAGCGTTGGCCCCTCGTGGGGCGAGCAGTACTTC.

J is TRBJ2-3 and V is TRBV7-9, with a weak D call TRBD2 (6 bases). V gave up 5 bases and J gave up 0 bases, with 15 bases separating them. From germline, CDR1 is SEHNR and CDR2 FQNEAQ (reference sequence). The CDR3 extends over 16 amino acids. The CDR3 here is CASSPVEGWSTDTQYF. In DNA form, the CDR3 reads TGTGCCAGCAGCCCAGTGGAGGGCTGGAGCACAGATACGCAGTATTTT.

The J gene is TRBJ2-7, the V gene TRBV6-1; D is uncertain. The V gene's germline CDR1 is MNHNS and CDR2 SASEGT. The CDR3 totals 19 residues. V was shortened by 1 base and J by 3 bases, with 25 bases between the two germline ends. CDR3 region: CASSEVGPFQESSHYEQYF. CDR3 DNA sequence: TGTGCCAGCAGTGAAGTAGGACCCTTTCAAGAATCATCCCACTACGAGCAGTACTTC.

The chain combines TRBV6-5 with TRBJ2-5, with D uncertain. The J call is in doubt because the DNA end fits TRBJ2-7 better. Germline V gene lookup returns CDR1 MNHEY and CDR2 SVGAGI. The CDR3 loop spans 12 amino acids. In nucleotides, the CDR3 is TGTGCCAGCAGTTCCTTGCCCTACGAGCAGTACTTC. It is translated as CASSSLPYEQYF.

This clone was recorded a few times. This sample includes further DNA sequences coding for the same CDR3. The J gene is TRBJ2-7, the V gene TRBV2; D is uncertain. From germline, CDR1 is SNHLY and CDR2 FYNNEI. The CDR3 consists of 11 residues. Trimming took off 5 bases at V and 0 bases at J, with 2 bases between the two ends. CDR3 in DNA: TGTGCCAGCAGTCCCTCCTACGAGCAGTACTTC. It is translated as CASSPSYEQYF.

The chain links TRBV25-1 to TRBJ2-5; 10 bases are shared with TRBD1. CDR3 length: 13 residues. Germline CDR1 is MGHDK and CDR2 is SYGVNS. V was pared by 8 bases and J by 7 bases, with 7 bases of the junction left unmatched. The CDR3 DNA is TGTGCCAGCGTAGGGACAGGGGCGAGGACCCAGTACTTC. Its translation: CASVGTGARTQYF.

This chain joins TRBV6-1 and TRBJ1-3; TRBD1 matches 8 bases. Germline V gene sequence: CDR1 MNHNS, CDR2 SASEGT. V was pared by 4 bases and J by 7 bases, with 6 bases of the junction left unmatched. The CDR3 runs to 14 residues. CDR3 DNA sequence: TGTGCCAGCAGTGCCACAGGGGGTTTGAACACCATATATTTT. It specifies CASSATGGLNTIYF.

V and J are TRBV7-9 and TRBJ1-4; 11 bases match TRBD1. The V and J ends lost 3 bases and 5 bases, in that order; junction bases with no gene match: 2. The CDR3 loop spans 15 amino acids. The germline gives CDR1 SEHNR, CDR2 FQNEAQ (reference sequence). The CDR3 here is CASSFRDRGNEKLFF. In DNA, the CDR3 is TGTGCCAGCAGCTTTCGGGACAGGGGGAATGAAAAACTGTTTTTT. Looking up the rest from reference TRBV7-9 and TRBJ1-4 gives the full variable domain: DTGVSQNPRHKITKRGQNVTFRCDPISEHNRLYWYRQTLGQGPEFLTYFQNEAQLEKSRLLSDRFSAERPKGSFSTLEIQRTEQGDSAMYLCASSFRDRGNEKLFFGSGTQLSVL.

The chain is built from TRBV10-2 and TRBJ1-5, with TRBD1 matching 8 bases. CDR1 and CDR2 (germline): WSHSY, SAAADI. The CDR3 has 15 amino acids. The ends lost 6 bases at V and 5 bases at J; junction bases unmatched: 9. CDR3 region: CASSWQGAKYQPQHF. The CDR3 region has the DNA TGCGCCAGCAGCTGGCAGGGGGCGAAGTATCAGCCCCAGCATTTT.

The chain uses TRBV15 and TRBJ2-7; D not resolved. The germline CDR1 and CDR2 sequences are LNHNV and YYDKDF (reference sequence). The CDR3 spans 14 residues. Trimming cost V 4 bases and J 1 base, with 11 bases left between them. DNA for the CDR3: TGTGCCACCAGCATGGAAGTTTCGTCCTACGAGCAGTACTTC. It is translated as CATSMEVSSYEQYF.

CDR3 amino acids: CASSLLGGPVVTDTQYF. As DNA, the CDR3 is TGTGCCAGCAGTTTATTGGGGGGGCCCGTCGTCACAGATACGCAGTATTTT. The chain has TRBV27 and TRBJ2-3, with D maybe TRBD2 (7 bases). V shed 1 base and J shed 2 bases, with 16 bases lying between them. Germline lookup yields CDR1 MNHEY and CDR2 SMNVEV (reference sequence). This CDR3 spans 17 amino acids.

This rearrangement joins TRBV7-2 to TRBJ1-6; D not certain. The CDR3 has 16 amino acids. Trimming took off 1 base at V and 5 bases at J, with 12 bases between the two ends. CDR1 is SGHTA and CDR2 is FQGNSA in the germline V gene. CDR3 in DNA: TGTGCCAGCAGCTTAGGACCAGATCAGAATAATTCACCCCTCCACTTT. It specifies CASSLGPDQNNSPLHF.

The chain joins TRBV29-1 to TRBJ1-1; 8 nucleotides agree with TRBD1. Germline CDR1 SQVTM, CDR2 ANQGSEA. V shed 1 base and J 7 bases; nucleotides not matched to a gene: 5. The CDR3 extends over 13 amino acids. As DNA, the CDR3 is TGCAGCGTTGAAGGGGGGACAGGCTATGAAGCTTTCTTT. As protein: CSVEGGTGYEAFF.

Of note for this clone: The same CDR3 is also encoded by other DNA sequences in this sample. This rearrangement joins TRBV6-5 to TRBJ1-5; 10 bases match TRBD1. The germline V gene has CDR1 MNHEY and CDR2 SVGAGI. The CDR3 runs 14 residues. After removal of 5 bases from V and 4 bases from J, the junction contained 2 bases not matched to a gene. CDR3 DNA: TGTGCCAGCAGTCTGGGACAGGGGAATCAGCCCCAGCATTTT. This translates into CASSLGQGNQPQHF.